This TCR beta chain was profiled in a study of OX40 agonist ivuxolimab in advanced cancers. The table came from immunoSEQ multiplex PCR; TCRdb's copy has only in-frame clones and leaves some out. Found here are roughly 17,000 clones, about 73% of them singletons; the top ten hold approximately 28%. The CDR3 loop spans 15 amino acids. V lost 1 base and J 5 bases, leaving 11 bases between the germline ends. The V gene's germline CDR1 is LNHNV and CDR2 YYDKDF (reference sequence). The chain recombines TRBV15 with TRBJ1-4; D is ambiguous. The specimen comprised CD4+ or CD8+ T cells sorted from blood, sampled in a trial of the OX40 agonist ivuxolimab. The receptor was derived from an adult with an advanced solid tumor such as melanoma, head and neck, liver or kidney cancer. This chain's CDR3 is CATSRVPRPNEKLFF. The CDR3, as DNA: TGTGCCACCAGCAGAGTCCCCAGGCCCAATGAAAAACTGTTTTTT.